These T cell receptor beta chains were read from a single sample in a study of T cell responses to AZD1222 COVID-19 vaccine. Here immunoSEQ multiplex PCR was the method, and the copy in TCRdb shows in-frame clones only, minus some. The sample gives 150,000 or so clones, roughly 90% of which show up once; 1.4% is in the top ten. The sample in question was peripheral blood, obtained on day 0 of AZD1222 vaccination. The source is an adult in good health. Each CDR3 is given with its conserved first and last residue. The order of the fields is J gene, D gene, V gene, clone size, CDR3 DNA, CDR3 protein. A D gene is named only where the DNA matches it firmly. For some rows the clone size is stated as once, few or many, or as a class when expanded; others skip it.

j_call: TRBJ2-2; d_call: -; v_call: TRBV10-3; clone_size: -; cdr3_nt: TGTGCCATCAGTGAGCCCGGGACCACGAACACCGGGGAGCTGTTTTTT; cdr3_aa: CAISEPGTTNTGELFF
j_call: TRBJ2-1; d_call: TRBD1; v_call: TRBV5-6; clone_size: -; cdr3_nt: TGTGCCAGCAGCCTTTGGACAGGCGTAAGCTCCTACAATGAGCAGTTCTTC; cdr3_aa: CASSLWTGVSSYNEQFF
j_call: TRBJ2-7; d_call: TRBD2; v_call: TRBV6-5; clone_size: -; cdr3_nt: TGTGCCAGCACCCAACTAGCGGGAGGTGGTGAGCAGTACTTC; cdr3_aa: CASTQLAGGGEQYF
j_call: TRBJ2-5; d_call: TRBD1; v_call: TRBV7-2; clone_size: -; cdr3_nt: TGTGCCAGCAGCCCAGCAGGGGGACAGACCCAGTACTTC; cdr3_aa: CASSPAGGQTQYF
j_call: TRBJ1-2; d_call: -; v_call: TRBV19; clone_size: -; cdr3_nt: TGTGCCAGTACGGTCAGTAACTATGGCTACACCTTC; cdr3_aa: CASTVSNYGYTF
j_call: TRBJ1-4; d_call: -; v_call: TRBV4-1; clone_size: -; cdr3_nt: TGCGCCAGCAGCATCACCCCCCAGTCGCCCGCAGGGGTTAATGAAAAACTGTTTTTT; cdr3_aa: CASSITPQSPAGVNEKLFF
j_call: TRBJ1-1; d_call: -; v_call: TRBV28; clone_size: once; cdr3_nt: TGTGCCAGCAGCGAACTCCGCGGGGGGGCTGGCACTGAAGCTTTCTTT; cdr3_aa: CASSELRGGAGTEAFF
j_call: TRBJ1-2; d_call: -; v_call: TRBV18; clone_size: -; cdr3_nt: TGTGCCAGCTCACCCGGCAGGATAGACTATGGCTACACCTTC; cdr3_aa: CASSPGRIDYGYTF
j_call: TRBJ2-7; d_call: -; v_call: TRBV27; clone_size: -; cdr3_nt: TGTGCCAGCAGTTTTGCTGGGCAGGGGCGATCCTACGAGCAGTACTTC; cdr3_aa: CASSFAGQGRSYEQYF
j_call: TRBJ1-1; d_call: TRBD1; v_call: TRBV6-5; clone_size: -; cdr3_nt: TGTGCCAGCAGTTCTTACAGGGGGGACACTGAAGCTTTCTTT; cdr3_aa: CASSSYRGDTEAFF
j_call: TRBJ2-1; d_call: -; v_call: TRBV18; clone_size: -; cdr3_nt: TGTGCCAGCTCACCACCTTTAAGGACAGCAGACAATGAGCAGTTCTTC; cdr3_aa: CASSPPLRTADNEQFF
j_call: TRBJ1-5; d_call: -; v_call: TRBV12-5; clone_size: once; cdr3_nt: TGTGCTAGTGGTCCGGGGCAGGGAGTGGGTCAGCCCCAGCATTTT; cdr3_aa: CASGPGQGVGQPQHF
j_call: TRBJ2-7; d_call: -; v_call: TRBV7-2; clone_size: -; cdr3_nt: TGTGCCAGCACCCCCCAGCCTTTGGGCGAGCAGTACTTC; cdr3_aa: CASTPQPLGEQYF
j_call: TRBJ1-1; d_call: TRBD1; v_call: TRBV29-1; clone_size: -; cdr3_nt: TGCAGCGTTGAGGTACAGGGGGCGCGTACTGAAGCTTTCTTT; cdr3_aa: CSVEVQGARTEAFF
j_call: TRBJ2-5; d_call: TRBD2; v_call: TRBV15; clone_size: -; cdr3_nt: TGTGCCACCAGCGGAACTAGCGGGGGGTCAGAGACCCAGTACTTC; cdr3_aa: CATSGTSGGSETQYF
j_call: TRBJ2-3; d_call: -; v_call: TRBV6-2/TRBV6-3; clone_size: -; cdr3_nt: TGTGCCAGCAGTTCCGTCACAGATACGCAGTATTTT; cdr3_aa: CASSSVTDTQYF
j_call: TRBJ1-6; d_call: -; v_call: TRBV2; clone_size: few; cdr3_nt: TGTGCCAGCAAACCAGCCAACGCGGGCAATTCACCCCTCCACTTT; cdr3_aa: CASKPANAGNSPLHF
j_call: TRBJ2-1; d_call: -; v_call: TRBV7-2; clone_size: -; cdr3_nt: TGTGCCAGCAGCTTGGATAGCGTGGGGAATGAGCAGTTCTTC; cdr3_aa: CASSLDSVGNEQFF
j_call: TRBJ1-5; d_call: -; v_call: TRBV18; clone_size: -; cdr3_nt: TGTGCCAGCTCACTATTTTCGGGGAATCAGCCCCAGCATTTT; cdr3_aa: CASSLFSGNQPQHF
j_call: TRBJ1-5; d_call: -; v_call: TRBV18; clone_size: -; cdr3_nt: TGTGCCAGCTCACCTCTTGATACCAGGGGAGGGAGCAATCAGCCCCAGCATTTT; cdr3_aa: CASSPLDTRGGSNQPQHF
j_call: TRBJ2-7; d_call: -; v_call: TRBV5-1; clone_size: -; cdr3_nt: TGCGCCAGCAGCGCCCAGGGGTTGAGGGAGCAGTACTTC; cdr3_aa: CASSAQGLREQYF
j_call: TRBJ2-1; d_call: TRBD1; v_call: TRBV5-8; clone_size: -; cdr3_nt: TGTGCCAGCAGCGGACAGGGGTTTTACAATGAGCAGTTCTTC; cdr3_aa: CASSGQGFYNEQFF
j_call: TRBJ1-3; d_call: -; v_call: TRBV29-1; clone_size: once; cdr3_nt: TGCAGCGTTGACGGTGCGGCGGGGGGAAACACCATATATTTT; cdr3_aa: CSVDGAAGGNTIYF
j_call: TRBJ2-1; d_call: TRBD1; v_call: TRBV27; clone_size: -; cdr3_nt: TGTGCCAGCAGTGGTGGACAGGGCTACAATGAGCAGTTCTTC; cdr3_aa: CASSGGQGYNEQFF
j_call: TRBJ2-5; d_call: TRBD2; v_call: TRBV9; clone_size: -; cdr3_nt: TGTGCCAGCAGCTCCTCCCCGTTGGCGGGGGGGCTGGAGACCCAGTACTTC; cdr3_aa: CASSSSPLAGGLETQYF
j_call: TRBJ2-2; d_call: -; v_call: TRBV5-5; clone_size: -; cdr3_nt: TGTGCCACGCGGGGATCACTAGTAAACACCGGGGAGCTGTTTTTT; cdr3_aa: CATRGSLVNTGELFF
j_call: TRBJ2-7; d_call: TRBD2; v_call: TRBV4-1; clone_size: -; cdr3_nt: TGCGCCAGCAGCCAAGTAGTAGGCGGGAGCTCGTACGAGCAGTACTTC; cdr3_aa: CASSQVVGGSSYEQYF
j_call: TRBJ2-7; d_call: -; v_call: TRBV19; clone_size: -; cdr3_nt: TGTGCCAGTAGTAATCGGGCCGTAGAGGGACGGACGACCTACGAGCAGTACTTC; cdr3_aa: CASSNRAVEGRTTYEQYF
j_call: TRBJ2-7; d_call: TRBD2; v_call: TRBV5-1; clone_size: -; cdr3_nt: TGCGCCAGCAGCCCCGGGAGGGGGGACCACGAGCAGTACTTC; cdr3_aa: CASSPGRGDHEQYF
j_call: TRBJ2-2; d_call: -; v_call: TRBV9; clone_size: -; cdr3_nt: TGTGCCAGCAGCGTAGGGAGTGGGGCTAGACAGACCGGGGAGCTGTTTTTT; cdr3_aa: CASSVGSGARQTGELFF
j_call: TRBJ1-1; d_call: -; v_call: TRBV24-1; clone_size: -; cdr3_nt: TGTGCCACCAGTGATTTTAACGTCTCCACTGAAGCTTTCTTT; cdr3_aa: CATSDFNVSTEAFF
j_call: TRBJ1-5; d_call: TRBD1; v_call: TRBV6-5; clone_size: -; cdr3_nt: TGTGCCAGCAGTTACTCGTTGGGCAGGGGGAATCAGCCCCAGCATTTT; cdr3_aa: CASSYSLGRGNQPQHF
j_call: TRBJ1-3; d_call: -; v_call: TRBV9; clone_size: -; cdr3_nt: TGTGCCAGCAGCGTAACCTCAGGACGCATTTCTGGAAACACCATATATTTT; cdr3_aa: CASSVTSGRISGNTIYF
j_call: TRBJ2-7; d_call: -; v_call: TRBV15; clone_size: -; cdr3_nt: TGTGCCACCAGCAGGGAAACCGGTCCCTACGAGCAGTACTTC; cdr3_aa: CATSRETGPYEQYF
j_call: TRBJ1-5; d_call: -; v_call: TRBV7-8; clone_size: once; cdr3_nt: TGTGCCAGCAGCTTGGAAGGAAGTCAGCCCCAGCATTTT; cdr3_aa: CASSLEGSQPQHF
j_call: TRBJ1-2; d_call: -; v_call: TRBV18; clone_size: -; cdr3_nt: TGTGCCAGCTCACCACCGGGGTTGCGGACAGAACTCTACACCTTC; cdr3_aa: CASSPPGLRTELYTF
j_call: TRBJ1-5; d_call: TRBD1; v_call: TRBV2; clone_size: -; cdr3_nt: TGTGCCAGCAGTGGGAACAGGGGGTCTCAGCCCCAGCATTTT; cdr3_aa: CASSGNRGSQPQHF
j_call: TRBJ2-7; d_call: -; v_call: TRBV27; clone_size: -; cdr3_nt: TGTGCCAGCAGTTTCTTTCCAGGTTCCTACGAGCAGTACTTC; cdr3_aa: CASSFFPGSYEQYF
j_call: TRBJ2-1; d_call: TRBD2; v_call: TRBV10-3; clone_size: -; cdr3_nt: TGTGCCATCAGTCCCGGCCGGACTAGCGGGGTTCATCCCTTAATCTACAATGAGCAGTTCTTC; cdr3_aa: CAISPGRTSGVHPLIYNEQFF
j_call: TRBJ1-2; d_call: -; v_call: TRBV3-1/TRBV3-2; clone_size: -; cdr3_nt: TGTGCCAGCAGCCATGCGTCGAGTAGCGGCTACACCTTC; cdr3_aa: CASSHASSSGYTF
j_call: TRBJ2-3; d_call: TRBD2; v_call: TRBV27; clone_size: -; cdr3_nt: TGTGCCAGTGGCGGGGGTCCGGATACGCAGTATTTT; cdr3_aa: CASGGGPDTQYF
j_call: TRBJ1-2; d_call: -; v_call: TRBV7-8; clone_size: -; cdr3_nt: TGTGCCAGCAGCTTATCCCAGGGGAACGGGTATGGCTACACCTTC; cdr3_aa: CASSLSQGNGYGYTF
j_call: TRBJ2-3; d_call: -; v_call: TRBV7-6; clone_size: -; cdr3_nt: TGTGCCAGCAGCTTAGACGATCGTCGGCAGGGGAGGGATACGCAGTATTTT; cdr3_aa: CASSLDDRRQGRDTQYF
j_call: TRBJ1-1; d_call: -; v_call: TRBV18; clone_size: -; cdr3_nt: TGTGCCAGCTCACCGATACCGGGGAACACTGAAGCTTTCTTT; cdr3_aa: CASSPIPGNTEAFF
j_call: TRBJ2-7; d_call: -; v_call: TRBV24-1; clone_size: -; cdr3_nt: TGTGCCACCAGGAAAAGGGGGGGCCCCGGGTCCTACGAGCAGTACTTC; cdr3_aa: CATRKRGGPGSYEQYF
j_call: TRBJ1-1; d_call: -; v_call: TRBV6-1; clone_size: -; cdr3_nt: TGTGCCAGCAGTGAGACACCGCGTTCCCAAGCTTTCTTT; cdr3_aa: CASSETPRSQAFF
j_call: TRBJ1-4; d_call: TRBD1; v_call: TRBV28; clone_size: -; cdr3_nt: TGTGCCAGCAGGGGGACAGGGGTGGGGAAACTGTTTTTT; cdr3_aa: CASRGTGVGKLFF
j_call: TRBJ2-3; d_call: -; v_call: TRBV5-4; clone_size: -; cdr3_nt: TGTGCCAGCAGCGTATCCTGGACTACCAGCACAGATACGCAGTATTTT; cdr3_aa: CASSVSWTTSTDTQYF
j_call: TRBJ1-1; d_call: TRBD1; v_call: TRBV7-6; clone_size: -; cdr3_nt: TGTGCCAGCAGCTTAGCGCTCCGACAGGGGGTCACTGAAGCTTTCTTT; cdr3_aa: CASSLALRQGVTEAFF
j_call: TRBJ2-3; d_call: -; v_call: TRBV6-5; clone_size: -; cdr3_nt: TGTGCCAGCAGTAGGGTAGGGGATACGCAGTATTTT; cdr3_aa: CASSRVGDTQYF
j_call: TRBJ2-7; d_call: TRBD1; v_call: TRBV6-1; clone_size: -; cdr3_nt: TGTGCCAGCAGTGACCACCGACAGGGTTTTGGCCACGAGCAGTACTTC; cdr3_aa: CASSDHRQGFGHEQYF
j_call: TRBJ2-1; d_call: TRBD2; v_call: TRBV6-2/TRBV6-3; clone_size: -; cdr3_nt: TGTGCCAGCAGTCGACTAGCGTCTAGCTCCTACAATGAGCAGTTCTTC; cdr3_aa: CASSRLASSSYNEQFF
j_call: TRBJ1-5; d_call: TRBD1; v_call: TRBV5-1; clone_size: -; cdr3_nt: TGCGCCAGCAGCTTGGGGGGAGGGACAGGAGATCAGCCCCAGCATTTT; cdr3_aa: CASSLGGGTGDQPQHF
j_call: TRBJ1-2; d_call: -; v_call: TRBV24-1; clone_size: -; cdr3_nt: TGTGCCACCAGTGATTCGAACGGCTATGGCTACACCTTC; cdr3_aa: CATSDSNGYGYTF